The source of this TCR beta chain is a study of Ad26.COV2.S vaccination and SARS-CoV-2 variants. Study summary: Intramuscularly, Ad26.COV2.S was given either once or twice, 56 days apart. General study results and limits: An underestimation of total T cell responses may have resulted from the TCR breadth and depth analyses. Non-spike TCR breadth did not differ much between vaccine and placebo recipients.

Documented treatment: roughly 19 received Ad26.COV2.S at low or high dose, single or two shots; a few received placebo; per-sample allocation not given. Sampling was performed 63 days after the first vaccine or placebo injection. Points on this clone: The antigen remains unidentified.

V was cut by 3 bases and J by 3 bases, with 12 bases left in between. CDR3 length: 14 amino acids. Germline CDR1 reads MNHEY; CDR2 reads SVGEGT. Using immunoSEQ multiplex PCR, the repertoire was profiled, and TCRdb retains in-frame clones only, with some absent. Found here are around 380,000 clones, roughly nine tenths of them singletons; the top ten hold 3.5%. The chain uses TRBV6-2 or TRBV6-3 and TRBJ2-7, with a tentative D call TRBD1 (6 bases). This receptor was taken from a person between 18 and 65 years old who received the Ad26.COV2.S COVID-19 vaccine or a placebo. The input for sequencing was peripheral blood, taken in a trial of Ad26.COV2.S vaccine versus placebo. CDR3 nucleotides: TGTGCCAGCAGTTATCAGGACAGAAACTACGAGCAGTACTTC. Translation gives CASSYQDRNYEQYF.